This T cell receptor (beta chain) was found in a study of T cell changes during pregnancy in multiple sclerosis. Trimming took 0 bases from V and 7 from J, leaving 15 bases between them. The CDR3 loop spans 15 amino acids. CDR1 is MNHNS and CDR2 is SASEGT in the germline V gene. Only in-frame clones appear in the TCRdb table, and some are missing; sequencing was by immunoSEQ multiplex PCR. The sample yields around 70,000 clones, approximately 92% seen once. The chain links TRBV6-1 to TRBJ1-2; D is uncertain. This receptor was identified in a female donor in good health, enrolled as a control in a pregnancy study. The sample was peripheral blood, taken in the second trimester of pregnancy. The CDR3 protein is CASSEAGRLLSGYTF. DNA for the CDR3: TGTGCCAGCAGTGAAGCCGGGAGGCTTTTGTCTGGCTACACCTTC.